This paragraph covers one T cell receptor beta chain sequence. What it recognizes is unknown. The sample belongs to a study of cytomegalovirus exposure and HLA in healthy donors. On the study more broadly: When roughly 420 donors were genotyped, about 80% of them were found to fall in the Caucasian-associated ancestry cluster. General study points: Listed as cytomegalovirus-associated were 150 or so TCR beta chains.

PCR primers comprised 60 Vbeta and 13 Jbeta primers. Assay: immunoSEQ multiplex PCR; the TCRdb copy retains only in-frame clones and omits some. Of 150,000 or so clones listed, 82% are singletons. The CDR3 consists of 9 residues. The V end lost 7 bases, the J end lost 6 bases, and 6 bases lay between the germline ends. Germline V gene sequence: CDR1 DFQATT, CDR2 SNEGSKA (reference sequence). This chain connects TRBV20-1 to TRBJ1-2; D may be TRBD1 (5 bases). Material: PBMCs. The receptor comes from a young man in good health and CMV-seropositive. Here the CDR3 DNA reads TGCAGTGGGGGGGATGGCTACACCTTC. Its translation is CSGGDGYTF.